This is a list of T cell receptor beta chains from one sample in a study of cytomegalovirus exposure and HLA in healthy donors. Clones were read by immunoSEQ multiplex PCR, and TCRdb kept only the in-frame ones, dropping some. Here the sample spans approximately 70,000 clones, about two thirds being singletons. The specimen was PBMCs. The receptors derive from a middle-aged man in good health and CMV-seropositive. CDR3s include the opening cysteine and the closing phenylalanine or tryptophan. The D gene is left open where the match is weak. Only some rows state a clone size, as once, few, many or a class for expanded clones.

J: TRBJ2-7; D: TRBD2; V: TRBV29-1; size: NA; CDR3: CSVESGVSYEQYF; DNA: TGCAGCGTTGAAAGCGGGGTCTCCTACGAGCAGTACTTC
J: TRBJ2-7; D: TRBD1; V: TRBV4-1; size: NA; CDR3: CASSLFNDRAYEQYF; DNA: TGCGCCAGCAGCCTCTTTAACGACAGGGCCTACGAGCAGTACTTC
J: TRBJ1-5; D: NA; V: TRBV28; size: NA; CDR3: CASSSRIDRSPEHF; DNA: TGTGCCAGCAGTTCAAGGATTGACAGATCCCCCGAGCATTTT
J: TRBJ2-3; D: TRBD1; V: TRBV11-2; size: NA; CDR3: CASSFGTGSTDTQYF; DNA: TGTGCCAGCAGCTTTGGGACAGGGAGCACAGATACGCAGTATTTT
J: TRBJ1-1; D: TRBD1; V: TRBV19; size: NA; CDR3: CATFGTDTEAFF; DNA: TGTGCCACCTTCGGGACAGACACTGAAGCTTTCTTT
J: TRBJ1-1; D: TRBD1; V: TRBV5-1; size: NA; CDR3: CASSLGQGVLHTEAFF; DNA: TGCGCCAGCAGCTTGGGACAGGGGGTACTACATACTGAAGCTTTCTTT
J: TRBJ2-7; D: TRBD2; V: TRBV11-2; size: NA; CDR3: CASTLSSGGPYEQYF; DNA: TGTGCCAGCACCCTGTCCTCGGGGGGGCCCTACGAGCAGTACTTC
J: TRBJ2-2; D: TRBD1; V: TRBV7-9; size: NA; CDR3: CASTGLGQGVTGELFF; DNA: TGTGCCAGCACTGGTCTAGGGCAGGGGGTCACCGGGGAGCTGTTTTTT
J: TRBJ2-1; D: NA; V: TRBV10-3; size: NA; CDR3: CAISEPRDSPHEQFF; DNA: TGTGCCATCAGTGAGCCACGGGACTCGCCCCATGAGCAGTTCTTC
J: TRBJ2-2; D: TRBD1; V: TRBV29-1; size: NA; CDR3: CSGRTGGYTGELFF; DNA: TGCAGCGGGAGGACAGGGGGTTACACCGGGGAGCTGTTTTTT
J: TRBJ2-3; D: TRBD1; V: TRBV5-4; size: NA; CDR3: CASSPGQGTDTQYF; DNA: TGTGCCAGCAGCCCTGGACAGGGCACAGATACGCAGTATTTT
J: TRBJ1-1; D: NA; V: TRBV5-6; size: NA; CDR3: CASSSAGPRGTEAFF; DNA: TGTGCCAGCAGCTCTGCCGGTCCTAGGGGAACTGAAGCTTTCTTT
J: TRBJ1-1; D: TRBD1; V: TRBV5-1; size: NA; CDR3: CASSEGTGGYDTEAFF; DNA: TGCGCCAGCAGTGAAGGGACAGGGGGCTATGATACTGAAGCTTTCTTT
J: TRBJ1-1; D: NA; V: TRBV5-6; size: few; CDR3: CASSQQANTEAFF; DNA: TGTGCCAGCAGCCAACAGGCGAACACTGAAGCTTTCTTT
J: TRBJ2-1; D: TRBD2; V: TRBV13; size: once; CDR3: CASSLSGGAPHEQFF; DNA: TGTGCCAGCAGCTTAAGCGGGGGGGCTCCCCATGAGCAGTTCTTC
J: TRBJ2-3; D: TRBD2; V: TRBV5-4; size: NA; CDR3: CASRPGLAGETDTQYF; DNA: TGTGCCAGCAGGCCGGGACTAGCGGGAGAGACAGATACGCAGTATTTT
J: TRBJ2-1; D: NA; V: TRBV5-6; size: NA; CDR3: CASSKDRLVLRGEQFF; DNA: TGTGCCAGCAGCAAAGACAGGCTGGTGCTACGCGGTGAGCAGTTCTTC
J: TRBJ1-6; D: NA; V: TRBV5-1; size: NA; CDR3: CASRVTEGSPLHF; DNA: TGCGCCAGCAGGGTGACAGAAGGGTCACCCCTCCACTTT
J: TRBJ2-1; D: NA; V: TRBV15; size: NA; CDR3: CATSNRSPPNEQFF; DNA: TGTGCCACCAGCAACAGAAGCCCGCCCAATGAGCAGTTCTTC
J: TRBJ1-4; D: NA; V: TRBV19; size: NA; CDR3: CASSPRGQSYSEKLFF; DNA: TGTGCCAGTAGTCCGCGCGGACAGAGTTATTCTGAAAAACTGTTTTTT
J: TRBJ1-6; D: NA; V: TRBV19; size: once; CDR3: CASRADSWNSPLHF; DNA: TGTGCCAGTAGGGCGGACAGCTGGAATTCACCCCTCCACTTT
J: TRBJ1-4; D: TRBD1; V: TRBV18; size: NA; CDR3: CASSPSLPRDRFEKLFF; DNA: TGTGCCAGCTCACCGTCCCTCCCCCGGGACAGGTTTGAAAAACTGTTTTTT
J: TRBJ2-7; D: NA; V: TRBV7-2; size: NA; CDR3: CASSLDSSVYEQYF; DNA: TGTGCCAGCAGCTTAGATTCCAGTGTGTACGAGCAGTACTTC
J: TRBJ1-1; D: NA; V: TRBV2; size: NA; CDR3: CASRRGGLHTEAFF; DNA: TGTGCCAGCAGGAGGGGGGGGCTACACACTGAAGCTTTCTTT
J: TRBJ1-5; D: NA; V: TRBV2; size: NA; CDR3: CASRGGEPQHF; DNA: TGTGCCAGCAGGGGGGGAGAGCCCCAGCATTTT
J: TRBJ1-5; D: NA; V: TRBV6-6; size: few; CDR3: CASSYRGSNQPQHF; DNA: TGTGCCAGCAGTTACAGGGGTAGCAATCAGCCCCAGCATTTT
J: TRBJ2-7; D: NA; V: TRBV7-9; size: few; CDR3: CASSPGAARSYEQYF; DNA: TGTGCCAGCAGCCCAGGGGCGGCCCGCTCCTACGAGCAGTACTTC
J: TRBJ1-2; D: TRBD1; V: TRBV6-5; size: NA; CDR3: CASSYLRTGGGYGYTF; DNA: TGTGCCAGCAGTTACCTGCGGACAGGGGGCGGCTATGGCTACACCTTC
J: TRBJ1-2; D: TRBD1; V: TRBV30; size: NA; CDR3: CAWRLGQGASYGYTF; DNA: TGTGCCTGGAGACTAGGACAGGGGGCTAGTTATGGCTACACCTTC
J: TRBJ2-7; D: NA; V: TRBV5-4; size: NA; CDR3: CASSSAGSGEQYF; DNA: TGTGCCAGCAGCTCCGCCGGGTCGGGGGAGCAGTACTTC
J: TRBJ1-1; D: TRBD1; V: TRBV5-4; size: few; CDR3: CASSSPGQWNTEAFF; DNA: TGTGCCAGCAGCTCTCCGGGACAGTGGAACACTGAAGCTTTCTTT
J: TRBJ2-7; D: NA; V: TRBV5-1; size: NA; CDR3: CASSFSGTSSYEQYF; DNA: TGCGCCAGCAGCTTTAGCGGCACGAGCTCCTACGAGCAGTACTTC
J: TRBJ1-1; D: TRBD1; V: TRBV7-3; size: few; CDR3: CASSPGTGSTEAFF; DNA: TGTGCCAGCAGCCCAGGGACAGGGTCCACTGAAGCTTTCTTT
J: TRBJ1-3; D: TRBD1; V: TRBV7-6; size: NA; CDR3: CASSYRGSGNTIYF; DNA: TGTGCCAGCAGCTACAGGGGGTCGGGAAACACCATATATTTT
J: TRBJ2-5; D: NA; V: TRBV9; size: NA; CDR3: CASSSTGHFQETQYF; DNA: TGTGCCAGCAGCTCCACGGGACACTTCCAAGAGACCCAGTACTTC
J: TRBJ1-5; D: NA; V: TRBV27; size: NA; CDR3: CASSRDVGQPQHF; DNA: TGTGCCAGCAGCCGGGATGTTGGTCAGCCCCAGCATTTT
J: TRBJ2-7; D: TRBD1; V: TRBV6-5; size: NA; CDR3: CASRKGQRYEQYF; DNA: TGTGCCAGCAGGAAGGGACAGCGCTACGAGCAGTACTTC
J: TRBJ1-1; D: NA; V: TRBV4-3; size: once; CDR3: CASSQQGGGTEAFF; DNA: TGCGCCAGCAGCCAACAGGGTGGTGGAACTGAAGCTTTCTTT
J: TRBJ2-6; D: TRBD1; V: TRBV28; size: NA; CDR3: CASSFKTGETGANVLTF; DNA: TGTGCCAGCAGCTTCAAGACAGGGGAAACTGGGGCCAACGTCCTGACTTTC
J: TRBJ1-1; D: NA; V: TRBV27; size: NA; CDR3: CASSHQTPPSAAFF; DNA: TGTGCCAGCAGTCACCAGACACCGCCATCCGCAGCTTTCTTT
J: TRBJ1-2; D: NA; V: TRBV15; size: NA; CDR3: CATSFPGQPNYGYTF; DNA: TGTGCCACCAGCTTTCCCGGACAACCGAACTATGGCTACACCTTC
J: TRBJ1-5; D: TRBD1; V: TRBV29-1; size: NA; CDR3: CSADSGTGQPQHF; DNA: TGCAGCGCGGACTCAGGGACAGGCCAGCCCCAGCATTTT
J: TRBJ1-1; D: NA; V: TRBV4-3; size: NA; CDR3: CASSQDRWGVNTEAFF; DNA: TGCGCCAGCAGCCAAGATCGATGGGGGGTGAACACTGAAGCTTTCTTT
J: TRBJ2-1; D: NA; V: TRBV15; size: NA; CDR3: CATSRDSSDNEQFF; DNA: TGTGCCACCAGCAGGGACAGCTCCGACAATGAGCAGTTCTTC
J: TRBJ2-3; D: TRBD2; V: TRBV5-4; size: once; CDR3: CASSARPGLAGSTDTQYF; DNA: TGTGCCAGCAGCGCACGACCGGGACTAGCGGGGAGCACAGATACGCAGTATTTT
J: TRBJ1-1; D: NA; V: TRBV30; size: NA; CDR3: CAWTGQIINTEAFF; DNA: TGTGCCTGGACGGGACAAATTATCAACACTGAAGCTTTCTTT
J: TRBJ2-3; D: NA; V: TRBV28; size: NA; CDR3: CASSLGASDTQYF; DNA: TGTGCCAGCAGTTTGGGGGCTTCAGATACGCAGTATTTT